Reported below is one TCR beta chain. The V end was cut by 1 base, the J end by 1 base, with 8 bases between. Germline V CDR1 and CDR2: SGHNT, YYREEE (reference sequence). There are 14 residues in the CDR3. The sample comes from a study of T cells of healthy individuals. Each CDR3 protein gets one entry after TCRdb re-called the 5' RACE reads with MiXCR. The table lists fewer than 70,000 distinct CDR3 sequences, over 12% of them singletons, with roughly 16% in the top ten. This clonotype was obtained from a human donor in good health. The V and J genes are TRBV5-4 and TRBJ1-1; D gene unclear. The CDR3 is CASSLTQRNTEAFF. The DNA of the CDR3 is TGTGCCAGCAGCTTGACGCAACGGAACACTGAAGCTTTCTTT.